The 8 T cell receptor beta chains reported below all come from one sample, sequenced in a study of pediatric ulcerative colitis. Assay used: immunoSEQ multiplex PCR; TCRdb lists only in-frame clones, some missing. The sample yields roughly 60,000 clones, about 89% seen once. Sequencing used blood. Source of these receptors: a boy younger than 18 who was a control in a study of pediatric ulcerative colitis.

This clone was detected only once. The chain couples TRBV27 to TRBJ2-7; 7 bases match TRBD2. Germline loops: CDR1 MNHEY, CDR2 SMNVEV (reference sequence). The CDR3 totals 15 residues. With V trimmed by 6 bases and J by 3 bases, 11 bases remained unmatched. This CDR3 is CASRLGGSKGYEQYF. CDR3 bases: TGTGCCAGCAGATTAGGCGGGAGTAAGGGCTACGAGCAGTACTTC.

V is TRBV6-5 and J is TRBJ1-2; 9 bases fit TRBD1. Germline trimming cut 7 bases from V and 5 bases from J; bases unmatched to any gene: 8. The germline gives CDR1 MNHEY, CDR2 SVGAGI. This CDR3 contains 14 residues. Here the CDR3 DNA reads TGTGCCAGCAAGCCACAGGGGGCGGATTATGGCTACACCTTC. It yields the protein CASKPQGADYGYTF.

V is TRBV28 and J is TRBJ2-3; 9 positions agree with TRBD2. CDR1 MDHEN and CDR2 SYDVKM come from the germline V gene. The CDR3 totals 17 residues. The junction had 8 bases not matched to a gene; V was cut back by 4 bases and J by 0 bases. The CDR3 sequence: CASSSSLAGLSTDTQYF. In DNA form, the CDR3 reads TGTGCCAGCAGTTCCTCTCTAGCGGGGTTAAGCACAGATACGCAGTATTTT.

The chain couples TRBV28 to TRBJ1-2, with D unclear. The germline V gene has CDR1 MDHEN and CDR2 SYDVKM. Between the trimmed V and J ends, which lost 9 bases and 2 bases, there was a span of 7 bases. The CDR3 contains 11 residues. The CDR3: CASSGNYGYTF. The CDR3 DNA reads as TGTGCCAGTTCGGGGAACTATGGCTACACCTTC.

The chain employs TRBV7-2 and TRBJ1-1; D gene ambiguous. The V end lost 1 base, the J end lost 0 bases, and 18 bases lay between the germline ends. Germline-derived CDR1 and CDR2 are SGHTA and FQGNSA. This CDR3 has 18 residues. The chain's CDR3 is CASSLGRGRGNMNTEAFF. The CDR3 DNA reads TGTGCCAGCAGCTTAGGTCGTGGACGGGGAAACATGAACACTGAAGCTTTCTTT.

The V gene is TRBV28, the J gene TRBJ2-7; 7 bases line up with TRBD1. V lost 5 bases, J lost 5 bases, and 12 bases stayed unmatched. Germline CDR1 is MDHEN and CDR2 is SYDVKM. The CDR3 runs to 15 residues. The CDR3 reads CASSLPGQSRHEQYF. DNA for the CDR3: TGTGCCAGCAGTCTCCCGGGACAGTCGAGGCACGAGCAGTACTTC.

This chain links TRBV7-9 with TRBJ2-1; TRBD1 aligns across 7 bases. Losses at the gene ends were 5 bases for V and 0 bases for J; bases not matched to a gene: 13. The CDR3 spans 18 residues. The germline CDR1 and CDR2 sequences are SEHNR and FQNEAQ (reference sequence). The CDR3 protein is CASSLKIQGPSSYNEQFF. In DNA form, the CDR3 reads TGTGCCAGCAGCCTCAAAATACAGGGGCCCAGCTCCTACAATGAGCAGTTCTTC.

The chain couples TRBV5-1 to TRBJ1-1; no clear D gene. From germline, CDR1 is SGHRS and CDR2 YFSETQ. Between the trimmed V and J ends, which lost 0 bases and 3 bases, there was a span of 9 bases. This CDR3 contains 14 residues. The chain's CDR3 is CASSLDWTDTEAFF. Here the CDR3 DNA reads TGCGCCAGCAGCTTGGACTGGACCGACACTGAAGCTTTCTTT.